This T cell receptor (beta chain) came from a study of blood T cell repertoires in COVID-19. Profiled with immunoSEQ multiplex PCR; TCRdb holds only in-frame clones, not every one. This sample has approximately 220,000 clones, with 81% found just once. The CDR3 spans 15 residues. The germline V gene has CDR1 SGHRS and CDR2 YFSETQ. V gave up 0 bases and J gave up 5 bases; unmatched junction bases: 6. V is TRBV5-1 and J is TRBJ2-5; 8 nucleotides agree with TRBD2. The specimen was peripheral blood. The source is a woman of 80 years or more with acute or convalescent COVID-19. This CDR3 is CASSLAGLARETQYF. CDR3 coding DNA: TGCGCCAGCAGCTTGGCCGGACTAGCCAGGGAGACCCAGTACTTC.